These T cell receptor beta chains were read from a single sample in a study of cytomegalovirus exposure and HLA in healthy donors. Profiled with immunoSEQ multiplex PCR; TCRdb holds only in-frame clones, not every one. The sample records 250,000 to 400,000 clones, roughly 88% being singletons. Sequences were obtained from PBMCs. These receptors came from a man younger than 45 in good health and CMV-seronegative. Each CDR3 is given with its conserved first and last residue. D genes are given only for firm matches. Rows give clone size only sometimes, using once, few, many, or a class for an expanded clone.

TRBV11-2	TRBJ2-1	NA	NA	CASSLRGDEQFF	TGTGCCAGCAGTCTCAGGGGCGATGAGCAGTTCTTC
TRBV19	TRBJ2-6	once	NA	CASSIQGSGANVLTF	TGTGCCAGTAGTATACAGGGATCTGGGGCCAACGTCCTGACTTTC
TRBV7-2	TRBJ2-1	NA	NA	CASSAGQSSYNEQFF	TGTGCCAGCAGCGCGGGACAGTCTTCTTACAATGAGCAGTTCTTC
TRBV30	TRBJ1-2	NA	NA	CAWSGFRGGGYTF	TGTGCCTGGAGTGGATTCCGGGGAGGTGGCTACACCTTC
TRBV5-6	TRBJ1-1	NA	TRBD1	CASSRRQGTPLGGTEAFF	TGTGCCAGCTCCCGGAGACAGGGGACCCCCCTCGGGGGCACTGAAGCTTTCTTT
TRBV7-2	TRBJ2-7	NA	TRBD2	CASITSGGDYEQYF	TGTGCCAGCATCACTAGCGGGGGGGACTACGAGCAGTACTTC
TRBV9	TRBJ2-3	NA	TRBD2	CASSAQRGGNTDTQYF	TGTGCCAGCAGCGCCCAGCGGGGGGGCAACACAGATACGCAGTATTTT
TRBV30	TRBJ2-1	NA	TRBD2	CAWSRTSGGFGEQFF	TGTGCCTGGAGTCGGACTAGCGGGGGGTTCGGTGAGCAGTTCTTC
TRBV7-9	TRBJ2-7	NA	NA	CASSLEGFSYEQYF	TGTGCCAGCAGCTTGGAGGGGTTCTCCTACGAGCAGTACTTC
TRBV27	TRBJ1-1	NA	TRBD1	CASSLDRGNTEAFF	TGTGCCAGCAGTTTAGACAGGGGCAACACTGAAGCTTTCTTT
TRBV6-5	TRBJ2-7	few	TRBD1	CASSSGQDSYEQYF	TGTGCCAGCAGTTCCGGACAGGACTCCTACGAGCAGTACTTC
TRBV11-2	TRBJ1-5	NA	NA	CASSLGGQLAQPQHF	TGTGCCAGCAGCTTAGGAGGACAGTTGGCTCAGCCCCAGCATTTT
TRBV5-1	TRBJ2-3	NA	NA	CASSLMTGSPTDTQYF	TGCGCCAGCAGCCTAATGACAGGCTCCCCCACAGATACGCAGTATTTT
TRBV6-5	TRBJ1-2	NA	NA	CASSYSSVYGYTF	TGTGCCAGCAGTTACTCATCGGTGTATGGCTACACCTTC
TRBV10-3	TRBJ2-1	once	NA	CAISPNDSPNEQFF	TGTGCCATCAGTCCCAATGACAGTCCCAATGAGCAGTTCTTC
TRBV10-1	TRBJ2-7	few	NA	CATGVSSYEQYF	TGCGCCACCGGGGTCAGTTCCTACGAGCAGTACTTC
TRBV5-1	TRBJ1-1	NA	TRBD1	CASSATGTGIGTEAFF	TGCGCCAGCAGCGCGACCGGGACAGGGATTGGCACTGAAGCTTTCTTT
TRBV5-1	TRBJ1-3	NA	NA	CASSLEGGTGSGNTIYF	TGCGCCAGCAGCTTGGAGGGGGGGACTGGCTCTGGAAACACCATATATTTT
TRBV25-1	TRBJ1-1	NA	NA	CASSEWGAEAFF	TGTGCCAGCAGTGAATGGGGGGCTGAAGCTTTCTTT
TRBV6-5	TRBJ1-2	NA	NA	CASSTAPGYGYTF	TGTGCCAGCAGTACAGCACCCGGTTATGGCTACACCTTC
TRBV2	TRBJ2-7	NA	TRBD2	CASSQRLAGLDEQYF	TGTGCCAGCAGCCAACGACTAGCTGGGTTAGACGAGCAGTACTTC
TRBV7-9	TRBJ2-6	NA	TRBD1	CASSRTGTSGANVLTF	TGTGCCAGCAGCCGGACAGGGACCTCTGGGGCCAACGTCCTGACTTTC